These 20 T cell receptor beta chains were all obtained from the same sample, sequenced in a study of tumor and adjacent non-tumor tissue in lung cancer. The template was RNA from unsorted bulk tissue. The library came from three nested PCR rounds adapted from ARM-PCR protocols. TCRdb re-called the multiplex PCR reads with MiXCR, one entry per CDR3 protein. The sample holds 200,000 to 250,000 distinct CDR3 sequences; around 70% are singletons and the top ten take 20% to 25%. What was sequenced was lung tumor tissue. The source of these receptors is a man aged 55 to 69 with non-small cell lung cancer.

This clonotype was recorded a few times. The V gene is TRBV29-1, the J gene TRBJ2-1; 7 nucleotides align to TRBD1. Germline CDR1 and CDR2: SQVTM and ANQGSEA. Trimming removed 7 bases from V and 0 bases from J; junction bases left unmatched: 9. This CDR3 is 15 amino acids long. In DNA form, the CDR3 reads TGCAGCGCCCGGACAGGCCATAGCTCCTACAATGAGCAGTTCTTC. The encoded protein is CSARTGHSSYNEQFF.

The count of this clonotype is one. A much larger clone lies one base from this, so it may be a read error. CDR3: CASSYSTGVAVRNIQYF. In DNA, the CDR3 is TGTGCCAGCAGTTACTCGACGGGGGTTGCGGTCAGAAACATTCAGTACTTC. The rearrangement uses TRBV6-2 or TRBV6-3 and TRBJ2-4; TRBD2 might be the D (6 bases). The ends were cut back, 0 bases at V and 6 bases at J, with 18 bases in the middle. From germline, CDR1 is MNHEY and CDR2 SVGEGT. The CDR3 spans 17 residues.

This clonotype is a singleton in its sample. V is TRBV25-1 and J is TRBJ1-1, with D maybe TRBD1 (5 bases). V lost 0 bases and J 4 bases, leaving 9 bases between the germline ends. The CDR3 loop spans 14 amino acids. Per germline, CDR1 MGHDK and CDR2 SYGVNS. CDR3 sequence reads: CASSEYRRGTEAFF. CDR3 nucleotide sequence: TGTGCCAGCAGTGAATATAGGAGGGGCACTGAAGCTTTCTTT.

The genes are TRBV12-3 or TRBV12-4 and TRBJ2-3, with D perhaps TRBD1 or TRBD2 (6 bases each). The germline V and J ends were trimmed by 7 bases and 5 bases, with 25 bases remaining between them. The CDR3 loop spans 17 amino acids. CDR3 DNA: TGTGCCAGCACCCTACTAGAGGGGGGCCTCTACAGAGATACGCAGTATTTT. Protein product: CASTLLEGGLYRDTQYF.

As regards this clonotype: This may stem from a read error, because a much larger clone lies one nucleotide away. The genes are TRBV20-1 and TRBJ1-1, with TRBD1 as a possible D gene (5 bases). Trimming left V 4 bases short and J 0 bases short, with 9 bases between. From germline, CDR1 is DFQATT and CDR2 SNEGSKA (reference sequence). The CDR3 has 13 residues. The CDR3 sequence: CSAKQDMNTEAFF. CDR3 nucleotide sequence: TGCAGTGCTAAACAGGACATGAACACTGAAGCTTTCTTT.

The chain recombines TRBV5-6 with TRBJ1-4; a possible D gene is TRBD1 (5 bases). The germline V and J ends were trimmed by 2 bases and 6 bases, with 8 bases remaining between them. The CDR3 length is 13 residues. Germline lookup yields CDR1 SGHDT and CDR2 YYEEEE. The CDR3 sequence: CASSFLQDEKLFF. The CDR3 DNA is TGTGCCAGCAGCTTCCTACAGGATGAAAAACTGTTTTTT.

This clonotype has a handful of counts. The chain combines TRBV5-1 with TRBJ2-4, with 7 bases matching TRBD1. The J segment lost 4 bases and the V segment lost 0 bases, leaving 4 bases of the junction unmatched. The germline V gene encodes CDR1 SGHRS and CDR2 YFSETQ. The CDR3 totals 15 residues. CDR3 DNA sequence: TGCGCCAGCAGCTTGGAGGGGGCAGAGAAAAACATTCAGTACTTC. Its protein product is CASSLEGAEKNIQYF. Based on the CDR3 plus reference TRBV5-1 and TRBJ2-4, the full variable domain is KAGVTQTPRYLIKTRGQQVTLSCSPISGHRSVSWYQQTPGQGLQFLFEYFSETQRNKGNFPGRFSGRQFSNSRSEMNVSTLELGDSALYLCASSLEGAEKNIQYFGAGTRLSVL.

A note on this clonotype: A junction end diverges from the germline sequence, so it may reflect a read error. This chain connects TRBV12-3 or TRBV12-4 to TRBJ2-1; a possible D gene is TRBD1 (8 bases). The length of the CDR3 is 16 residues. CDR3 DNA sequence: TGTGCAAGCAGCCCAAGGCGAACAGGGGGGGCCGATGAGCAGTTCTTC. Translation gives CASSPRRTGGADEQFF.

Details on this clonotype: At one of its ends the junction is not consistent with the germline gene, which may arise from a read error. The chain recombines TRBV12-3 or TRBV12-4 with TRBJ2-1, with D unresolved. The CDR3 contains 14 residues. The CDR3, as DNA: TGTGCCAACAGTTTTTTCCCCAGAGTCCATGAGCAGTTCTTC. Its protein is CANSFFPRVHEQFF.

As concerns this clonotype: Because it lacks the conserved phenylalanine or tryptophan at the end, this CDR3 is likely a read error. The limits of the CDR3 on the DNA are not certain, so only TCRdb's listed CDR3 is given. J is TRBJ2-3 and V is TRBV11-2; the table's D call, TRBD2, has no DNA check behind it. The germline gives CDR1 SGHAT, CDR2 FQNNGV. The CDR3 has 17 residues if both end residues are counted. CDR3 loop: CASKELAGASSTDTQYS.

In this sample, this clonotype turned up many times. CDR3 sequence reads: CSAQARQGADEQYF. The CDR3 DNA reads TGCAGTGCCCAGGCAAGACAGGGGGCAGACGAGCAGTACTTC. This rearrangement joins TRBV20-1 to TRBJ2-7, with 10 bases fitting TRBD1. Germline CDR1 DFQATT, CDR2 SNEGSKA (reference sequence). CDR3 length: 14 amino acids. With V trimmed by 6 bases and J by 5 bases, 10 bases remained unmatched.

To note about this clonotype: At one end, the junction sequence differs from germline, possibly due to a read error. The chain joins TRBV4-2 to TRBJ1-1; D gene uncertain. CDR1 is LGHNA and CDR2 is YNFKEQ in the germline V gene. CDR3 length: 16 amino acids. In DNA, the CDR3 is TGTGCCAGCAACCAAGATCAGAGGCCTAGAAACACTGAAGCTTTCTTT. Its translation: CASNQDQRPRNTEAFF.

Regarding this clonotype: A much larger clonotype is one base distant, so this may be a read error. The CDR3 region has the DNA TGCAGTGCTCCCCCTACTAGCGTGGTGGCAGATACGCAGTATTTT. It yields the protein CSAPPTSVVADTQYF. The chain has TRBV20-1 and TRBJ2-3, with TRBD2 identical over 7 bases. This CDR3 is 15 amino acids long. The V gene's germline CDR1 is DFQATT and CDR2 SNEGSKA (reference sequence). J gave up 4 bases and V 5 bases, and 12 bases lay outside the gene matches.

For this clonotype: An end of the junction differs from the germline gene, which may be a read error. The V gene is TRBV18, the J gene TRBJ2-1; 9 bases match TRBD1. CDR3 length: 17 residues. CDR1 is KGHSH and CDR2 is LQKENI in the germline V gene. CDR3 sequence (DNA): TGTGCCAGCTCTCCACCTAGGGGACAGGGAGAGGACAATGAGCAGTTCTTC. Translating it yields CASSPPRGQGEDNEQFF.

This clonotype was counted at least ten times. The chain recombines TRBV6-1 with TRBJ1-5, with no clear D. This CDR3 is 12 amino acids long. Trimming took off 8 bases at V and 0 bases at J, with 5 bases between the two ends. Germline V gives CDR1 MNHNS, CDR2 SASEGT. This CDR3 reads CASGHSNQPQHF. As DNA, the CDR3 is TGTGCCAGCGGCCATAGCAATCAGCCCCAGCATTTT.

This clonotype was seen ten or more times. The rearrangement links TRBV11-3 to TRBJ2-5; weak D call: TRBD2 (6 bases). Trimming removed 2 bases from V and 5 bases from J, with 6 bases in between. The CDR3 runs 12 residues. Germline CDR1 reads SGHNT; CDR2 reads YENEEA. CDR3 sequence (DNA): TGTGCCAGCAGCTTACGGGGGGAGACCCAGTACTTC. This codes for CASSLRGETQYF.

As to this clonotype: A junction end diverges from the germline sequence, so it may reflect a read error. This rearrangement joins TRBV6-1 to TRBJ2-5; 13 bases are a match to TRBD2. Germline V gives CDR1 MNHNS, CDR2 SASEGT. The CDR3 loop spans 15 amino acids. The CDR3, as DNA: TGTGCGAGCAGTGAACTAGCGGGGGGGGCCGAGACCCAGTACTTC. As protein: CASSELAGGAETQYF.

This clonotype has only a few counts. The rearrangement links TRBV7-3 to TRBJ2-5; D gene uncertain. V lost 6 bases and J lost 5, with 13 bases in between. Germline V gives CDR1 SGHTA, CDR2 FQGTGA. The length of the CDR3 is 13 residues. Here the CDR3 DNA reads TGTGCCAGCAGTCCGGGCCCGGTGGAGACCCAGTACTTC. Translation: CASSPGPVETQYF.

This clonotype was detected once. The junction and the germline gene differ at one end; a read error may be behind it. The gene calls are TRBV5-4 and TRBJ2-3; 10 nucleotides align to TRBD2. The germline V gene encodes CDR1 SGHNT and CDR2 YYREEE (reference sequence). The CDR3 covers 16 residues. In nucleotides, the CDR3 is TGTACCAGCAGCTTGCGGGCTAGCGGGAGTAGCGATACGCAGTATTTT. It codes for CTSSLRASGSSDTQYF.

Points on this clonotype: The final CDR3 position lacks the conserved phenylalanine or tryptophan, pointing to a likely read error. The chain combines TRBV10-1 with TRBJ2-3; perhaps D is TRBD1 or TRBD2 (5 bases each). The CDR3 runs to 15 residues. In germline, CDR1 is WNHNN, CDR2 SYGVQD (reference sequence). V lost 4 bases, J lost 8 bases, and 19 bases lay in between. The CDR3 nucleotides read TGCGCCAGCAGTGCCCCGGGGTCAACAGGACTTACGCAGTATTAT. It encodes CASSAPGSTGLTQYY.